A single sample is the source of the 28 T cell receptor beta chains below, sequenced in a study of blood T cell repertoires in COVID-19. TCRdb's copy holds only in-frame clones and misses some; the assay was immunoSEQ multiplex PCR. The sample lists over 50,000 clones; under 90% were seen once. Sequenced: peripheral blood. The receptors stem from a human donor in a cohort sampled during active COVID-19.

The chain carries TRBV5-6 and TRBJ2-1; D unresolved. This CDR3 has 14 amino acids. The germline V gene encodes CDR1 SGHDT and CDR2 YYEEEE. V lost 5 bases and J lost 9, with 18 bases in between. The chain's CDR3 is CASSQDTSFREQFF. CDR3 bases: TGTGCCAGCAGTCAAGACACCTCCTTTCGTGAGCAGTTCTTC.

The chain joins TRBV5-1 to TRBJ1-1, with 7 bases that match TRBD1. Germline loops: CDR1 SGHRS, CDR2 YFSETQ. The CDR3 is 15 residues long. V lost 3 bases and J lost 0; bases outside the gene matches: 5. The DNA for the CDR3 is TGCGCCAGCAGCTCGACAGGGCAGATGAACACTGAAGCTTTCTTT. This gives the protein CASSSTGQMNTEAFF. Full variable domain (outside the CDR3, taken from reference TRBV5-1 and TRBJ1-1): KAGVTQTPRYLIKTRGQQVTLSCSPISGHRSVSWYQQTPGQGLQFLFEYFSETQRNKGNFPGRFSGRQFSNSRSEMNVSTLELGDSALYLCASSSTGQMNTEAFFGQGTRLTVV.

J is TRBJ1-2 and V is TRBV7-9, with TRBD1 matching 11 bases. This CDR3 region has 14 residues. Germline values: CDR1 SEHNR, CDR2 FQNEAQ (reference sequence). The V segment lost 3 bases and the J segment 8 bases; nucleotides outside the gene matches: 5. CDR3 in DNA: TGTGCCAGCAGCTTGGACAGGGGGCCGGAAGGCTACACCTTC. This sequence encodes CASSLDRGPEGYTF.

There are a few counts of this clone. The chain is built from TRBV2 and TRBJ1-6; a possible D gene is TRBD1 (6 bases). V was clipped by 2 bases and J by 9 bases, with 11 bases between them. The CDR3 has 14 amino acids. Germline-derived CDR1 and CDR2 are SNHLY and FYNNEI. The CDR3 coding sequence is TGTGCCAGCAGTGAAAACTGGGGGCGTTCACCCCTCCACTTT. Amino acids: CASSENWGRSPLHF.

The rearrangement joins TRBV7-9 to TRBJ1-2, with D unclear. Trimming removed 5 bases at V and 7 bases at J, with 17 bases between. The germline CDR1 and CDR2 sequences are SEHNR and FQNEAQ (reference sequence). CDR3 length equals 14 residues. In DNA form, the CDR3 reads TGTGCCAGCAGCCCCCCCGGTCCACCGGGTGGCTACACCTTC. Its translation is CASSPPGPPGGYTF.

This chain uses TRBV5-5 with TRBJ1-5; no reliable D call. V was clipped by 2 bases and J by 2 bases, with 17 bases between them. The CDR3 is 17 residues long. Germline values: CDR1 SGHKS, CDR2 YYEKEE (reference sequence). The CDR3 sequence: CASSLSIHPRGNQPQHF. DNA for the CDR3: TGTGCCAGCAGCTTATCGATTCACCCCCGAGGCAATCAGCCCCAGCATTTT.

This clone was observed a handful of times. The chain has TRBV5-4 and TRBJ2-7, with a weak D call TRBD1 (6 bases). CDR1 SGHNT and CDR2 YYREEE come from the germline V gene (reference sequence). This CDR3 region has 13 residues. V lost 4 bases to trimming and J lost 6 bases, with 14 bases between them. CDR3 bases: TGTGCCAGCAGCCGCAGACAGGCTGGCGAGCAGTACTTC. It yields the protein CASSRRQAGEQYF. Full variable domain (rest looked up from reference TRBV5-4 and TRBJ2-7): ETGVTQSPTHLIKTRGQQVTLRCSSQSGHNTVSWYQQALGQGPQFIFQYYREEENGRGNFPPRFSGLQFPNYSSELNVNALELDDSALYLCASSRRQAGEQYFGPGTRLTVT.

The CDR3 bases are TGTGCCAGCAGTAGACGGGACTCTGGGGCCAACGTCCTGACTTTC. Translation: CASSRRDSGANVLTF. The chain couples TRBV6-5 to TRBJ2-6, with D perhaps TRBD2 (5 bases). CDR3 size: 15 residues. V lost 5 bases, J lost 0 bases, and 8 bases lay in between. CDR1 and CDR2 (germline): MNHEY, SVGAGI.

The chain is built from TRBV7-9 and TRBJ2-2, with a possible D match to TRBD2 (6 bases). Trimming cost V 4 bases and J 3 bases, with 12 bases left between them. Looked up from germline, CDR1 is SEHNR and CDR2 is FQNEAQ (reference sequence). The CDR3 contains 15 residues. CDR3 sequence: CASSSASEYTGELFF. For the CDR3, the DNA is TGTGCCAGCAGCTCCGCTAGCGAATACACCGGGGAGCTGTTTTTT.

The chain recombines TRBV3-1 (or the pseudogene TRBV3-2) with TRBJ2-2, with 11 positions matching TRBD1. The V segment lost 7 bases and the J segment 5 bases; nucleotides outside the gene matches: 6. Germline V gene lookup returns CDR1 LGHDT and CDR2 YNNKEL (reference sequence). CDR3 length equals 15 residues. In DNA, the CDR3 is TGTGCCAGCACCCAGGGACAGGGGGAAACCGGGGAGCTGTTTTTT. Translation gives CASTQGQGETGELFF.

The chain couples TRBV5-1 to TRBJ1-1; D is possibly TRBD1 (6 bases). Germline V gene sequence: CDR1 SGHRS, CDR2 YFSETQ. The length of the CDR3 is 18 residues. V lost 2 bases and J 3 bases, leaving 23 bases between the germline ends. In DNA, the CDR3 is TGCGCCAGCAGCTTAGACGGGACAATCCGAGTGTTGGACACTGAAGCTTTCTTT. Protein sequence: CASSLDGTIRVLDTEAFF.

The chain couples TRBV3-1 (or the pseudogene TRBV3-2) to TRBJ2-1; TRBD2 aligns across 14 bases. After removal of 4 bases from V and 9 bases from J, the junction contained 5 bases not matched to a gene. CDR1 LGHDT and CDR2 YNNKEL come from the germline V gene (reference sequence). The CDR3 has 15 amino acids. The CDR3, as DNA: TGTGCCAGCAGCCTGGGACTAGCGGGAGACCCTGAGCAGTTCTTC. Encoded protein: CASSLGLAGDPEQFF.

The chain has TRBV7-9 and TRBJ2-7; tentatively, D is TRBD2 (6 bases). CDR1 is SEHNR and CDR2 is FQNEAQ in the germline V gene (reference sequence). The CDR3 loop spans 15 amino acids. The V end lost 4 bases, the J end lost 3 bases, and 16 bases lay between the germline ends. The CDR3 is CASSYPQGGIYEQYF. Here the CDR3 DNA reads TGTGCCAGCAGCTATCCCCAGGGAGGCATCTACGAGCAGTACTTC.

The genes are TRBV3-1 (or the pseudogene TRBV3-2) and TRBJ2-1; maybe TRBD1 (6 bases). The CDR3 sequence is 13 residues long. The germline CDR1 and CDR2 sequences are LGHDT and YNNKEL (reference sequence). Between the trimmed V and J ends, which lost 1 base and 9 bases, there was a span of 10 bases. Here the CDR3 reads CASSQGMDSEQFF. CDR3 coding DNA: TGTGCCAGCAGCCAAGGCATGGACAGTGAGCAGTTCTTC.

The rearrangement links TRBV6-1 to TRBJ1-3, with 7 bases matching TRBD1. Trimming cost V 4 bases and J 0 bases; bases outside gene matches: 6. From germline, CDR1 is MNHNS and CDR2 SASEGT. The CDR3 loop spans 16 amino acids. CDR3 nucleotide sequence: TGTGCCAGCAGTGTACAGGGGCCAAGCTCTGGAAACACCATATATTTT. Translating gives CASSVQGPSSGNTIYF.

The V call is TRBV28, the J call TRBJ2-7; 10 bases agree with TRBD1. The CDR3 covers 15 residues. V gave up 6 bases and J gave up 5 bases; unmatched junction bases: 10. Germline V gene sequence: CDR1 MDHEN, CDR2 SYDVKM. For the CDR3, the DNA is TGTGCCAGCAGGACCGGGACAGGGGTACCCCACGAGCAGTACTTC. Translation: CASRTGTGVPHEQYF. Using reference TRBV28 and TRBJ2-7 for the parts outside the CDR3, the full variable domain is DVKVTQSSRYLVKRTGEKVFLECVQDMDHENMFWYRQDPGLGLRLIYFSYDVKMKEKGDIPEGYSVSREKKERFSLILESASTNQTSMYLCASRTGTGVPHEQYFGPGTRLTVT.

This chain connects TRBV6-6 to TRBJ1-6; 9 bases line up with TRBD1. CDR1 and CDR2 (germline): MNHNY, SVGAGI (reference sequence). This CDR3 comprises 16 residues. The junction had 9 bases not matched to a gene; V was cut back by 2 bases and J by 10 bases. The CDR3 DNA sequence: TGTGCCAGCAGTTACACGAACAGGGGGCTTAGGTCACCCCTCCACTTT. It translates to CASSYTNRGLRSPLHF.

This chain uses TRBV14 with TRBJ2-4, with D possibly being TRBD2 (5 bases). V lost 1 base to trimming and J lost 6 bases, with 10 bases between them. The CDR3 is 14 residues long. In germline, CDR1 is SGHDN, CDR2 FVKESK. Here the CDR3 DNA reads TGTGCCAGCAGCCAAGCTAGCTTTGGAAACATTCAGTACTTC. This translates into CASSQASFGNIQYF.

The rearrangement links TRBV6-1 to TRBJ2-7; D is perhaps TRBD2 (7 bases). V was clipped by 2 bases and J by 2 bases, with 13 bases between them. The germline V gene encodes CDR1 MNHNS and CDR2 SASEGT. The CDR3 loop spans 15 amino acids. The CDR3 region is CASSEMAGATYEQYF. In DNA form, the CDR3 reads TGTGCCAGCAGTGAAATGGCGGGGGCTACCTACGAGCAGTACTTC.

The chain links TRBV6-2 or TRBV6-3 to TRBJ2-7; a weak D match, TRBD1 (5 bases). The germline V gene encodes CDR1 MNHEY and CDR2 SVGEGT. CDR3 size: 15 residues. Trimming cost V 5 bases and J 3 bases, with 17 bases left between them. Written as DNA, the CDR3 is TGTGCCAGCAGTGCTCCGTTAAGGGGTCTCTACGAGCAGTACTTC. This codes for CASSAPLRGLYEQYF.

The chain combines TRBV9 with TRBJ1-1; D is uncertain. V gave up 0 bases and J gave up 1 base, with 10 bases separating them. CDR1 SGDLS and CDR2 YYNGEE come from the germline V gene. The CDR3 is 15 amino acids. CDR3 sequence (DNA): TGTGCCAGCAGCGTAGCTTCACTGCCGAACACTGAAGCTTTCTTT. Its translation: CASSVASLPNTEAFF. Using reference TRBV9 and TRBJ1-1 for the parts outside the CDR3, the full variable domain is DSGVTQTPKHLITATGQRVTLRCSPRSGDLSVYWYQQSLDQGLQFLIQYYNGEERAKGNILERFSAQQFPDLHSELNLSSLELGDSALYFCASSVASLPNTEAFFGQGTRLTVV.

The rearrangement joins TRBV10-3 to TRBJ2-2; the match to TRBD1 covers 7 bases. CDR3 length: 15 amino acids. Germline trimming cut 0 bases from V and 7 bases from J; bases unmatched to any gene: 5. In germline, CDR1 is ENHRY, CDR2 SYGVKD. The CDR3 DNA is TGTGCCATCAGTGAGTCTCGGACAGGCGGCGGGGAGCTGTTTTTT. Protein product: CAISESRTGGGELFF.

The rearrangement uses TRBV19 and TRBJ2-1; D perhaps matches TRBD2 (5 bases). Trimming shortened V by 3 bases and J by 10 bases, and 7 bases separated the two germline ends. The V gene's germline CDR1 is LNHDA and CDR2 SQIVND (reference sequence). This CDR3 spans 11 amino acids. The CDR3, as DNA: TGTGCCAGTAGTATTACGGGAGAGCAGTTCTTC. This encodes CASSITGEQFF.

The sample holds a few counts of this clone. CDR3 sequence (DNA): TGTGCCAGCAGCCACCGGGGGAACAATGAGCAGTTCTTC. Its protein product is CASSHRGNNEQFF. This rearrangement joins TRBV3-1 (or the pseudogene TRBV3-2) to TRBJ2-1, with TRBD2 as a possible D gene (6 bases). CDR1 is LGHDT, CDR2 YNNKEL, per germline (reference sequence). V lost 3 bases, J lost 5 bases, and 8 bases lay in between. This CDR3 is built from 13 residues.

This chain joins TRBV24-1 and TRBJ1-4; D unclear. V lost 7 bases, J lost 0 bases, and 8 bases lay in between. The germline V gene encodes CDR1 KGHDR and CDR2 SFDVKD. The CDR3 covers 14 residues. Here the CDR3 DNA reads TGTGCCACCAGGAGCATGGCAACTAATGAAAAACTGTTTTTT. It codes for CATRSMATNEKLFF.

V and J are TRBV4-1 and TRBJ2-7, with a possible D match to TRBD1 (5 bases). Germline assignment: CDR1 MGHRA and CDR2 YSYEKL. Trimming shortened V by 4 bases and J by 0 bases, and 19 bases separated the two germline ends. CDR3 length equals 17 residues. DNA for the CDR3: TGCGCCAGCAGCCGGACAAACCGATTCTCTAGCTCCTACGAGCAGTACTTC. Translation: CASSRTNRFSSSYEQYF.

The chain links TRBV6-5 to TRBJ1-5, with TRBD1 identical over 7 bases. The length of the CDR3 is 14 residues. Germline CDR1 is MNHEY and CDR2 is SVGAGI. Losses at the gene ends were 6 bases for V and 0 bases for J; bases not matched to a gene: 2. CDR3 amino acids: CASRGQHSNQPQHF. The CDR3 DNA follows: TGTGCCAGCAGGGGACAGCATAGCAATCAGCCCCAGCATTTT.

This clone was counted between two and nine times. The chain is built from TRBV5-1 and TRBJ2-7; maybe TRBD1 (6 bases). This CDR3 region has 15 residues. Germline V CDR1 and CDR2: SGHRS, YFSETQ. V lost 3 bases to trimming and J lost 4 bases, with 17 bases between them. The CDR3 DNA is TGCGCCAGCAGCTGGAGCCAGGGGAATTGGTACGAGCAGTACTTC. It is translated as CASSWSQGNWYEQYF.